These 11 T cell receptor beta chains share one sample of origin, sequenced in a study of T cell repertoires in cytomegalovirus infection. TCRdb reprocessed the reads via MiXCR and lists one record per CDR3 protein. The table lists 680,000 or so distinct CDR3 sequences, roughly a third of them singletons. Sample: PBMCs. The origin of the receptors is a human donor in good health (CMV status not recorded). Some clones in this sample may be carry-over from other donors' samples.

The chain is built from TRBV20-1 and TRBJ1-2; D not resolved. Germline V lookup: CDR1 DFQATT, CDR2 SNEGSKA (reference sequence). With 8 bases removed from V and 6 bases from J, the gap between germline ends came to 13 bases. CDR3 size: 11 residues. The CDR3 loop is CSNSLVDGYTF. Here the CDR3 DNA reads TGCAGTAATTCCCTAGTGGATGGCTACACCTTC.

This clonotype was seen a handful of times. This sequence joins TRBV6-6 and TRBJ2-3; TRBD1 agrees at 10 bases. Germline trimming cut 8 bases from V and 3 bases from J; bases unmatched to any gene: 5. Looked up from germline, CDR1 is MNHNY and CDR2 is SVGAGI (reference sequence). The CDR3 extends over 14 amino acids. The CDR3 spells CASSRQGATDTQYF. In DNA, the CDR3 is TGTGCCAGCTCTAGACAGGGGGCAACAGATACGCAGTATTTT.

This clonotype was observed many times. The chain employs TRBV25-1 and TRBJ1-3; D is unresolved. Trimming shortened V by 3 bases and J by 7 bases, and 10 bases separated the two germline ends. In germline, CDR1 is MGHDK, CDR2 SYGVNS. There are 13 residues in the CDR3. The DNA of the CDR3 is TGTGCCAGCAGTGACCTCAGAGGGAACACCATATATTTT. Translation: CASSDLRGNTIYF.

This clonotype has only a few counts. V usage is TRBV5-6 and J usage is TRBJ2-7, with 8 bases fitting TRBD1. In germline, CDR1 is SGHDT, CDR2 YYEEEE. The CDR3 has 15 residues. The ends lost 2 bases at V and 5 bases at J; junction bases unmatched: 9. The CDR3 bases are TGTGCCAGCAGCTTTCTTGGACAGGGTGTTAACGAGCAGTACTTC. Amino acid sequence: CASSFLGQGVNEQYF.

This chain uses TRBV11-2 with TRBJ2-1; D is undetermined. CDR1 is SGHAT and CDR2 is FQNNGV in the germline V gene. The V and J ends lost 6 bases and 8 bases respectively, with 8 bases between them. The CDR3 consists of 11 residues. DNA for the CDR3: TGTGCCAGCAGGCATAATGATGAGCAGTTCTTC. Translation: CASRHNDEQFF.

V gene TRBV20-1 combines with J gene TRBJ2-2, with 10 bases that match TRBD1. Germline trimming cut 5 bases from V and 5 bases from J; bases unmatched to any gene: 2. CDR1 is DFQATT and CDR2 is SNEGSKA in the germline V gene (reference sequence). This CDR3 has 13 residues. The CDR3 spells CSADRGRTGELFF. In nucleotides, the CDR3 is TGCAGTGCTGACAGGGGGCGGACCGGGGAGCTGTTTTTT.

The chain has TRBV29-1 and TRBJ1-1; 10 bases align to TRBD1. V shed 3 bases, J shed 0 bases, and the junction held 7 bases outside the gene matches. The CDR3 is 16 residues long. Germline V gives CDR1 SQVTM, CDR2 ANQGSEA. DNA of the CDR3: TGCAGCGTTGACCGACAGGGGGCCCAGATGAACACTGAAGCTTTCTTT. Protein: CSVDRQGAQMNTEAFF.

This clonotype appeared a single time. The chain couples TRBV28 to TRBJ1-5; 11 positions match TRBD1. The ends lost 5 bases at V and 7 bases at J; junction bases unmatched: 10. The germline CDR1 and CDR2 sequences are MDHEN and SYDVKM. The CDR3 sequence is 16 residues long. The CDR3 DNA reads as TGTGCCAGCAGTCCCCCAGGGGGGACAGGGGGGCAGCCCCAGCATTTT. Its translation is CASSPPGGTGGQPQHF.

In its sample, this clonotype was seen a few times. CDR3 amino acids: CASSGPDRGNYGYTF. For the CDR3, the DNA is TGTGCCAGCAGTGGCCCGGACAGGGGAAACTATGGCTACACCTTC. The rearrangement links TRBV28 to TRBJ1-2, with TRBD1 identical over 9 bases. The CDR3 covers 15 residues. The J segment lost 2 bases and the V segment lost 5 bases, leaving 6 bases of the junction unmatched. CDR1 and CDR2 (germline): MDHEN, SYDVKM.

In its sample, this clonotype was seen a few times. CDR3 region: CASSVSKVSSYNEQFF. The CDR3 DNA is TGTGCCAGCAGTGTATCCAAGGTTAGCTCCTACAATGAGCAGTTCTTC. The chain recombines TRBV6-1 with TRBJ2-1, with D uncertain. Germline V CDR1 and CDR2: MNHNS, SASEGT. Trimming took off 4 bases at V and 0 bases at J, with 13 bases between the two ends. This CDR3 spans 16 amino acids.

This clonotype appeared a few times. CDR3 nucleotide sequence: TGTGCCTGGAGTTCCGGGACAGTGCAGTACTTC. This gives the protein CAWSSGTVQYF. V gene TRBV30 combines with J gene TRBJ2-7, with 7 bases lining up with TRBD1. Germline V gene lookup returns CDR1 GTSNPN and CDR2 SVGIG (reference sequence). The CDR3 totals 11 residues. Trimming removed 2 bases from V and 9 bases from J; junction bases left unmatched: 4.